This is a list of T cell receptor beta chains from one sample in a study of cytomegalovirus exposure and HLA in healthy donors. The assay was immunoSEQ multiplex PCR, and TCRdb's table has in-frame clones only and misses some. The data contain under 150,000 clones, roughly three quarters of them singletons. Source material: PBMCs. These receptors all come from a female donor in good health and CMV-seronegative. CDR3s leave out the opening cysteine and the closing phenylalanine or tryptophan. Rows give clone size only sometimes, using once, few, many, or a class for an expanded clone.

J gene,CDR3 length,V gene,clone size,CDR3 protein
TRBJ2-3,12,TRBV5-1,-,ASSLHRTSDTQY
TRBJ2-7,16,TRBV7-6,-,ASSSIPGTSVDSYEQY
-,9,TRBV7-9,-,ASSPGYEQY
TRBJ2-7,12,TRBV9,-,ASSSTRASYEQY
TRBJ1-4,14,TRBV5-1,-,ASSVGQGATNEKLF
TRBJ1-2,14,TRBV19,-,ASSISGGSANYGYT
TRBJ2-7,13,TRBV5-1,-,ASSFVAGEGFEQY
TRBJ2-1,11,TRBV6-5,-,ASSYVQGDEQF
TRBJ1-2,12,TRBV5-6,-,ASSLVGQGGGYT
TRBJ1-5,16,TRBV6-1,-,ASSEAGQGALRNQPQH
TRBJ1-2,10,TRBV7-2,-,ASSFTTGGYT
TRBJ1-6,13,TRBV2,-,ASTQTGGGNSPLH
TRBJ1-1,12,TRBV4-3,few,ASSQDSRGAEAF
TRBJ2-1,10,TRBV2,-,ASSEARVEQF
TRBJ2-3,11,TRBV7-3,-,ASSAIELDTQY
TRBJ1-6,10,TRBV30,-,AWARVGSPLH
TRBJ2-7,12,TRBV7-9,-,ASSLMDRGLKQY
TRBJ2-1,13,TRBV5-5,few,ASSRVGQGYNEQF
TRBJ2-7,13,TRBV6-5,-,ASSKLAGASYEQY
TRBJ1-3,12,TRBV10-1,few,ASSQAGEGNTIY
TRBJ2-7,11,TRBV12-5,-,ASGPPGSYEQY
TRBJ2-5,14,TRBV18,-,ASSPLPTGAGETQY
TRBJ1-2,12,TRBV19,-,ASSIHDRGQGYT
TRBJ2-5,13,TRBV19,-,ASSLQDGAEETQY
TRBJ2-7,12,TRBV11-3,-,ASSSPSESYEQY
TRBJ1-1,13,TRBV6-5,-,ASSYTFGGSTEAF
TRBJ2-5,12,TRBV7-9,-,ASRVTGTWGTQY
TRBJ2-7,12,TRBV5-1,-,ASSPAGQAYEQY
TRBJ1-2,11,TRBV30,once,AWSSGLNYGYT
TRBJ1-6,11,TRBV29-1,-,SVRAGLGSPLH
TRBJ1-6,12,TRBV9,once,ASSVQGANSPLH
TRBJ1-1,14,TRBV7-9,-,ASSLDRPDLGTEAF
-,13,TRBV11-2,-,ASSLGPQGAYEQY
TRBJ2-5,9,TRBV20-1,-,SAREEETQY
TRBJ2-7,13,TRBV5-6,-,ASSSSRTGNREQY
TRBJ2-5,14,TRBV2,once,ASWGLAGGYQETQY
TRBJ2-3,13,TRBV5-1,-,ASSLDRESPDTQY
TRBJ2-2,13,TRBV5-1,-,ASAGLADNTGELF
TRBJ1-4,13,TRBV4-3,few,ASSQEDRENEKLF
TRBJ1-2,12,TRBV4-1,-,ASSQVVRNYGYT
TRBJ2-7,13,TRBV2,-,ASSPEAASSYEQY